These 18 T cell receptor beta chains share one sample of origin, sequenced in a study of blood T cells in healthy people across ages. Alongside a J-beta primer mix, a sample-barcoded 5' primer served in a second PCR lasting 7 to 11 cycles. TCRdb re-analysed the 5' RACE reads in MiXCR, keeping a single row per CDR3 protein. The sample contains about 1.6 million distinct CDR3 sequences, 30% to 40% of which appear only once. The sequenced material came from blood. The receptors here all came from a woman aged 25 to 39 in good health.

This clonotype was recorded a few times. The chain couples TRBV7-2 to TRBJ2-1; D uncertain. The CDR3 totals 14 residues. V was trimmed by 5 bases and J by 4 bases, leaving 12 bases between them. The germline CDR1 and CDR2 sequences are SGHTA and FQGNSA. CDR3 residues: CASSLMTGYNEQFF. Here the CDR3 DNA reads TGTGCCAGCAGCCTAATGACTGGGTACAATGAGCAGTTCTTC.

On this clonotype: An end of the junction differs from the germline gene, which may be a read error. The genes are TRBV6-5 and TRBJ1-5, with 11 bases aligning to TRBD1. From germline, CDR1 is MNHEY and CDR2 SVGAGI. This CDR3 has 16 residues. In DNA form, the CDR3 reads TGTGCCAGCACTTACCGGGACAGGGGGACGAATCAGCCCCAGCATTTT. Protein: CASTYRDRGTNQPQHF.

Only a few counts were recorded for this clonotype. This chain connects TRBV21-1 to TRBJ2-5; the table's D call, TRBD2, has no DNA check behind it. TRBV21-1 is designated a pseudogene. The CDR3 length is 16 residues. The CDR3 nucleotides read TGTGCCAGCCCCCCCGGGGGCGGGAGGGTGAGAGAGACCCAGTACTTC. Translating it yields CASPPGGGRVRETQYF.

This clonotype was observed a handful of times. The J gene is TRBJ2-3, the V gene TRBV5-5, with D tentatively TRBD2 (7 bases). The CDR3 is 15 residues long. The V end lost 4 bases, the J end lost 2 bases, and 14 bases lay between the germline ends. Germline V gene lookup returns CDR1 SGHKS and CDR2 YYEKEE (reference sequence). DNA of the CDR3: TGTGCCAGCAGCGGGGGGGGGGCACCCACAGATACGCAGTATTTT. Amino acids: CASSGGGAPTDTQYF. The full variable domain, rest sourced from reference TRBV5-5 and TRBJ2-3, is DAGVTQSPTHLIKTRGQQVTLRCSPISGHKSVSWYQQVLGQGPQFIFQYYEKEERGRGNFPDRFSARQFPNYSSELNVNALLLGDSALYLCASSGGGAPTDTQYFGPGTRLTVL.

This clonotype has only a few counts. The chain has TRBV28 and TRBJ2-5; the match to TRBD1 covers 7 bases. CDR3 size: 15 residues. V dropped 5 bases and J dropped 2; count of bases not matched to a gene: 8. Germline assignment: CDR1 MDHEN and CDR2 SYDVKM. CDR3 coding DNA: TGTGCCAGCAGTGGGGCTAACAGGGGACAAGAGACCCAGTACTTC. Amino acids: CASSGANRGQETQYF.

The chain combines TRBV28 with TRBJ2-7; 12 nucleotides match TRBD2. The germline CDR1 and CDR2 sequences are MDHEN and SYDVKM. This CDR3 has 18 amino acids. V trimming: 3 bases; J trimming: 2 bases; junction bases outside the gene matches: 11. CDR3 coding DNA: TGTGCCAGCAGTTTTCTCCCCGTCACTAGCGGGGGGACCTACGAGCAGTACTTC. Translated: CASSFLPVTSGGTYEQYF.

V is TRBV7-9 and J is TRBJ2-7; 11 nucleotides align to TRBD2. The CDR3 is 16 residues long. Germline CDR1 SEHNR, CDR2 FQNEAQ (reference sequence). V was clipped by 5 bases and J by 2 bases; unmatched bases: 8. CDR3 DNA: TGTGCCAGCAGCACACCTAGCGGGGGGAAGACCTACGAGCAGTACTTC. This encodes CASSTPSGGKTYEQYF.

The chain joins TRBV9 to TRBJ1-1, with TRBD1 matching 7 bases. J lost 8 bases, V lost 0 bases, and 7 bases had no gene match. The CDR3 is made up of 14 amino acids. In germline, CDR1 is SGDLS, CDR2 YYNGEE. DNA for the CDR3: TGTGCCAGCAGCGTAGCTGGCAGGGGGTCCGAAGCTTTCTTT. Translating gives CASSVAGRGSEAFF.

This clonotype was found a few times. J is TRBJ1-4 and V is TRBV5-1; 7 bases map to TRBD1. V lost 2 bases, J lost 0 bases, and 13 bases stayed unmatched. The CDR3 is made up of 19 amino acids. Germline CDR1 reads SGHRS; CDR2 reads YFSETQ. The CDR3 region has the DNA TGCGCCAGCAGCTTCCATACGTGGGACAGCCTTGCAACTAATGAAAAACTGTTTTTT. This sequence encodes CASSFHTWDSLATNEKLFF.

This chain links TRBV7-2 with TRBJ2-2; TRBD2 matches 8 bases. Germline values: CDR1 SGHTA, CDR2 FQGNSA. The CDR3 length is 12 residues. V lost 6 bases to trimming and J lost 7 bases; unmatched junction nucleotides: 1. The CDR3 bases are TGTGCCAGCAGACGGGGGGGCGGGGAGCTGTTTTTT. This gives the protein CASRRGGGELFF.

This clonotype was seen a handful of times. The rearrangement joins TRBV20-1 to TRBJ2-1; 9 nucleotides agree with TRBD2. V gave up 0 bases and J gave up 5 bases; unmatched junction bases: 8. CDR3 size: 16 residues. The germline CDR1 and CDR2 sequences are DFQATT and SNEGSKA (reference sequence). The CDR3 here is CSARDPASGTHNEQFF. DNA of the CDR3: TGCAGTGCTAGAGATCCAGCTAGCGGGACCCACAATGAGCAGTTCTTC.

This clonotype was recorded a few times. The V gene is TRBV20-1, the J gene TRBJ2-5, with a weak D call TRBD2 (6 bases). The CDR3 is 14 residues long. Germline V gene data show CDR1 as DFQATT and CDR2 as SNEGSKA (reference sequence). V was clipped by 3 bases and J by 4 bases, with 15 bases between them. This CDR3 reads CSARGGLLVETQYF. For the CDR3, the DNA is TGCAGTGCTAGGGGGGGATTGTTGGTAGAGACCCAGTACTTC.

This clonotype was picked up a small number of times. This sequence joins TRBV10-2 and TRBJ2-1; possible D gene TRBD2, 7 bases. V was trimmed by 6 bases and J by 12 bases, leaving 12 bases between them. There are 11 residues in the CDR3. Germline assignment: CDR1 WSHSY and CDR2 SAAADI. In nucleotides, the CDR3 is TGCGCCAGCAGCTCTGCGGGGGCGCAGTTCTTC. Its translation is CASSSAGAQFF.

A few counts support this clonotype. The chain combines TRBV27 with TRBJ1-6; 7 positions agree with TRBD1. V trimming: 5 bases; J trimming: 9 bases; junction bases outside the gene matches: 10. The CDR3 contains 15 residues. Germline CDR1 MNHEY, CDR2 SMNVEV (reference sequence). The chain's CDR3 is CASSPRDSEGSPLHF. CDR3 bases: TGTGCCAGCAGTCCCCGGGACAGCGAGGGTTCACCCCTCCACTTT.

This chain uses TRBV15 with TRBJ2-7, with 10 bases fitting TRBD1. This CDR3 region has 13 residues. Per germline, CDR1 LNHNV and CDR2 YYDKDF (reference sequence). Trimming removed 6 bases from V and 5 bases from J; junction bases left unmatched: 4. The CDR3 bases are TGTGCCACCAGAGCCGGGACAGGGGACGAGCAGTACTTC. Residues: CATRAGTGDEQYF.

This clonotype appeared a few times. The chain is built from TRBV20-1 and TRBJ1-6, with 9 nucleotides matching TRBD1. CDR3 length equals 14 residues. V trimming: 2 bases; J trimming: 8 bases; junction bases outside the gene matches: 4. Germline CDR1 reads DFQATT; CDR2 reads SNEGSKA (reference sequence). In nucleotides, the CDR3 is TGCAGTGCTAGACGGGACAGGGTGGATTCACCCCTCCACTTT. The encoded protein is CSARRDRVDSPLHF.

This sequence joins TRBV4-2 and TRBJ1-2, with a possible D match to TRBD1 (5 bases). Germline V gene lookup returns CDR1 LGHNA and CDR2 YNFKEQ. Between the trimmed V and J ends, which lost 1 base and 2 bases, there was a span of 14 bases. The CDR3 runs 16 residues. In DNA, the CDR3 is TGTGCCAGCAGCCAAGCAACAGGTATACTGAACTATGGCTACACCTTC. It specifies CASSQATGILNYGYTF.

This CDR3 is CASSALGSNLLSTEAFF. CDR3 nucleotide sequence: TGTGCCAGCAGCGCCTTAGGTAGCAATCTACTAAGCACTGAAGCTTTCTTT. This chain links TRBV3-1 with TRBJ1-1; no definite D call. V was pared by 5 bases and J by 4 bases, with 23 bases between. This CDR3 spans 17 amino acids. CDR1 and CDR2 from the germline V gene are LGHDT and YNNKEL (reference sequence).